Listed below are T cell receptor beta chains from one sample, sequenced in a study of T cells in Graves' hyperthyroidism and ophthalmopathy. MiXCR, applied by TCRdb to the multiplex PCR reads, yields one record per CDR3 protein. The table has around 520,000 distinct CDR3 sequences, around 24% seen once. The sample consisted of blood. The origin of the receptors is a woman aged 25 to 39 with Graves' ophthalmopathy. Both conserved end residues are part of each CDR3. A D gene is named only where the DNA matches it firmly. Size values are once, few and many counts, or a class for expanded clones, and some rows have none.

len	abundance	v_gene	j_gene	d_gene	CDR3aa	CDR3nt
16	-	TRBV28	TRBJ1-1	-	CASSFWTVPMNTEAFF	TGTGCCAGCAGTTTTTGGACAGTGCCAATGAACACTGAAGCTTTCTTT
16	many	TRBV12-3/TRBV12-4	TRBJ1-3	-	CASSFGGFASGNTIYF	TGTGCCAGCAGTTTTGGCGGGTTTGCTTCTGGAAACACCATATATTTT
12	many	TRBV20-1	TRBJ2-5	-	CSAMEIQETQYF	TGCAGTGCTATGGAAATACAAGAGACCCAGTACTTC
16	many	TRBV24-1	TRBJ2-2	TRBD1	CATSDGGQGTTGELFF	TGTGCCACCAGTGATGGTGGACAGGGAACAACCGGGGAGCTGTTTTTT
16	many	TRBV19	TRBJ1-1	TRBD1	CASSPGTGVTDAEAFF	TGTGCCAGTAGTCCCGGGACAGGGGTTACGGACGCTGAAGCTTTCTTT
13	-	TRBV7-6	TRBJ2-5	-	CASSLAYMETQYF	TGTGCCAGCAGCTTAGCGTACATGGAGACCCAGTACTTC
13	many	TRBV2	TRBJ1-5	-	CASSGGQNQPQHF	TGTGCCAGCAGTGGGGGCCAGAATCAGCCCCAGCATTTT
15	many	TRBV7-2	TRBJ2-5	-	CASSLAPEVKETQYF	TGTGCCAGCAGCTTAGCGCCTGAGGTGAAAGAGACCCAGTACTTC
14	few	TRBV7-2	TRBJ2-5	-	CASSLLLSLETQYF	TGTGCCAGCAGCTTACTGCTGTCTCTAGAGACCCAGTACTTC
16	many	TRBV6-1	TRBJ2-7	TRBD2	CASSEDVGGGWYEQYF	TGTGCCAGCAGTGAAGACGTGGGCGGGGGGTGGTACGAGCAGTACTTC
13	many	TRBV7-2	TRBJ2-7	TRBD1	CASRPGTGYEQYF	TGTGCCAGTAGACCCGGGACAGGCTACGAGCAGTACTTC
16	many	TRBV6-5	TRBJ2-6	-	CATRARLGAGANVLTF	TGTGCCACGCGGGCACGTCTCGGGGCTGGGGCCAACGTCCTGACTTTC
17	-	TRBV25-1	TRBJ1-2	TRBD1	CASSELGTGGPYYGYTF	TGTGCCAGCAGTGAATTAGGGACAGGGGGCCCCTACTATGGCTACACCTTC
15	many	TRBV28	TRBJ1-2	-	CASSFRAEPYYGYTF	TGTGCCAGCAGTTTCCGGGCGGAGCCCTACTATGGCTACACCTTC
15	few	TRBV24-1	TRBJ2-5	-	CATGWGNRGGETQYF	TGTGCCACCGGCTGGGGGAACCGCGGAGGGGAGACCCAGTACTTC
14	many	TRBV29-1	TRBJ1-3	-	CSVEASASGNTIYF	TGCAGCGTTGAGGCCAGCGCGTCTGGAAACACCATATATTTT